A single sample is the source of the 15 T cell receptor beta chains below, sequenced in a study of T-cell reconstitution after alpha-beta-depleted transplantation in children. This sample's TCRbeta library carried unique molecular identifier barcodes. TCRdb re-derived calls from the PCR reads in MiXCR, one entry per CDR3 protein. The table lists 500,000 to 650,000 distinct CDR3 sequences, approximately 10% of them singletons. Source: PBMCs, mostly from graft donor cells, taken 180 days after TCRalphabeta/CD19-depleted stem cell transplant. The source is a female patient between 2 and 15 years old who had a stem cell transplant for aplastic anemia, so the T cells may come from the graft donor.

This clonotype occurred many times. The rearrangement joins TRBV28 to TRBJ2-5; 15 bases fit TRBD2. CDR3 length: 18 amino acids. J was trimmed by 1 base and V by 2 bases; bases with no gene match: 5. From germline, CDR1 is MDHEN and CDR2 SYDVKM. The CDR3 protein is CASSLARTSGRAQETQYF. The CDR3, as DNA: TGTGCCAGCAGTTTAGCCCGGACTAGCGGGAGGGCCCAAGAGACCCAGTACTTC.

In this sample, this clonotype turned up a few times. The CDR3 protein is CASSHLAGGHNEQFF. CDR3 sequence (DNA): TGTGCCAGCAGCCACCTAGCGGGAGGACACAATGAGCAGTTCTTC. The V gene is TRBV9, the J gene TRBJ2-1; 11 nucleotides agree with TRBD2. V shed 4 bases and J 5 bases; nucleotides not matched to a gene: 5. Germline-derived CDR1 and CDR2 are SGDLS and YYNGEE. The CDR3 has 15 amino acids. Using reference TRBV9 and TRBJ2-1 for the parts outside the CDR3, the full variable domain is DSGVTQTPKHLITATGQRVTLRCSPRSGDLSVYWYQQSLDQGLQFLIQYYNGEERAKGNILERFSAQQFPDLHSELNLSSLELGDSALYFCASSHLAGGHNEQFFGPGTRLTVL.

The chain recombines TRBV20-1 with TRBJ2-7; 16 nucleotides line up with TRBD2. In germline, CDR1 is DFQATT, CDR2 SNEGSKA (reference sequence). The junction had 6 bases not matched to a gene; V was cut back by 7 bases and J by 0 bases. CDR3 size: 16 residues. The CDR3: CSVPGLAGGSSYEQYF. CDR3 coding DNA: TGCAGTGTTCCGGGACTAGCGGGGGGGAGCTCCTACGAGCAGTACTTC.

This clonotype was observed a few times. The chain is built from TRBV29-1 and TRBJ1-4, with 10 nucleotides matching TRBD1. V lost 4 bases and J lost 8; bases outside the gene matches: 4. CDR1 is SQVTM and CDR2 is ANQGSEA in the germline V gene. This CDR3 contains 13 residues. CDR3 bases: TGCAGCGTTGCGACAGGGGGCAAAGAAAAACTGTTTTTT. Encoded protein: CSVATGGKEKLFF.

This clonotype appeared a few times. This rearrangement joins TRBV7-2 to TRBJ1-1; a weak D match, TRBD1 (5 bases). V lost 5 bases and J lost 1, with 14 bases in between. The germline V gene has CDR1 SGHTA and CDR2 FQGNSA. The CDR3 length is 15 residues. The CDR3 nucleotides are TGTGCCAGCAGCCCGGGTGGGGCAGCGAACACTGAAGCTTTCTTT. Translating gives CASSPGGAANTEAFF.

This clonotype turned up a few times. V and J are TRBV10-3 and TRBJ2-3; TRBD2 is a possible D gene (6 bases). Germline lookup yields CDR1 ENHRY and CDR2 SYGVKD. The CDR3 totals 16 residues. V was clipped by 1 base and J by 5 bases, with 16 bases between them. The CDR3 here is CAISELGLLPGDTQYF. CDR3 in DNA: TGTGCCATCAGTGAGTTGGGACTTCTCCCAGGAGATACGCAGTATTTT.

Note on this clonotype: This may be a read error: a much more frequent sequence differs by one nucleotide. The V and J genes are TRBV3-1 and TRBJ1-5; no reliable D call. Germline loops: CDR1 LGHDT, CDR2 YNNKEL (reference sequence). The length of the CDR3 is 16 residues. Trimming shortened V by 4 bases and J by 4 bases, and 17 bases separated the two germline ends. The CDR3 loop reads CASSRGREDRNQPQHF. DNA for the CDR3: TGTGCCAGCAGCCGAGGACGGGAGGATAGGAATCAGCCCCAGCATTTT.

V usage is TRBV20-1 and J usage is TRBJ2-2, with a tentative D call TRBD2 (7 bases). Deletions cut 6 bases from V and 4 bases from J, with 15 bases between. The CDR3 spans 14 residues. The V gene's germline CDR1 is DFQATT and CDR2 SNEGSKA (reference sequence). CDR3 residues: CSAPRGGSTGELFF. In nucleotides, the CDR3 is TGCAGTGCCCCGAGGGGGGGGTCCACCGGGGAGCTGTTTTTT.

The CDR3 is CASSYLASSYNEQFF. CDR3 DNA: TGTGCCAGCAGTTACCTAGCGTCCTCCTACAATGAGCAGTTCTTC. The V call is TRBV6-2 or TRBV6-3, the J call TRBJ2-1, with a tentative D call TRBD2 (6 bases). Germline CDR1 and CDR2: MNHEY and SVGEGT. The CDR3 is 15 residues long. V lost 2 bases and J 0 bases, leaving 8 bases between the germline ends.

This clonotype was counted at least ten times. The chain has TRBV4-1 and TRBJ2-1; D not resolved. V was pared by 0 bases and J by 10 bases, with 13 bases between. In germline, CDR1 is MGHRA, CDR2 YSYEKL. This CDR3 is built from 14 residues. CDR3 in DNA: TGCGCCAGCAGCCAAGATCTTCGGGTGGGGGAGCAGTTCTTC. Amino acids: CASSQDLRVGEQFF.

The rearrangement joins TRBV7-3 to TRBJ2-7, with D uncertain. Germline-derived CDR1 and CDR2 are SGHTA and FQGTGA. V was pared by 4 bases and J by 5 bases, with 12 bases between. The CDR3 totals 13 residues. DNA of the CDR3: TGTGCCAGCAGCTCCCGGGTTTGGGACGAGCAGTACTTC. Its protein is CASSSRVWDEQYF.

In its sample, this clonotype was seen a few times. The genes are TRBV7-9 and TRBJ2-7; no firm D call. Germline CDR1 is SEHNR and CDR2 is FQNEAQ (reference sequence). V was pared by 5 bases and J by 1 base, with 12 bases between. This CDR3 is 14 amino acids long. CDR3 sequence reads: CASSRLETSYEQYF. The CDR3 region has the DNA TGTGCCAGCAGCCGGTTGGAAACGTCCTACGAGCAGTACTTC. Full variable domain (remainder filled in from reference TRBV7-9 and TRBJ2-7): DTGVSQNPRHKITKRGQNVTFRCDPISEHNRLYWYRQTLGQGPEFLTYFQNEAQLEKSRLLSDRFSAERPKGSFSTLEIQRTEQGDSAMYLCASSRLETSYEQYFGPGTRLTVT.

There are a few counts of this clonotype. The junction does not match germline at one end; this may be a read error. The V gene is TRBV7-2, the J gene TRBJ2-1; TRBD1 agrees at 7 bases. The CDR3 is 15 amino acids. Germline CDR1 is SGHTA and CDR2 is FQGNSA. The CDR3 reads CASSLASRTGNKQFF. CDR3 coding DNA: TGTGCCAGCAGCTTAGCGTCTAGGACAGGCAATAAGCAGTTCTTC.

The V and J genes are TRBV20-1 and TRBJ2-2; TRBD1 agrees at 9 bases. The CDR3 extends over 15 amino acids. The ends lost 6 bases at V and 4 bases at J; junction bases unmatched: 9. Looked up from germline, CDR1 is DFQATT and CDR2 is SNEGSKA (reference sequence). The CDR3 spells CSALGTGYGTGELFF. DNA for the CDR3: TGCAGTGCCTTAGGGACAGGGTATGGCACCGGGGAGCTGTTTTTT.

The gene calls are TRBV18 and TRBJ2-1; TRBD2 agrees at 10 bases. J gave up 5 bases and V 8 bases, and 3 bases lay outside the gene matches. There are 13 residues in the CDR3. The germline gives CDR1 KGHSH, CDR2 LQKENI. The CDR3 loop is CASQGLANNEQFF. The CDR3, as DNA: TGTGCCAGCCAGGGACTAGCGAACAATGAGCAGTTCTTC.